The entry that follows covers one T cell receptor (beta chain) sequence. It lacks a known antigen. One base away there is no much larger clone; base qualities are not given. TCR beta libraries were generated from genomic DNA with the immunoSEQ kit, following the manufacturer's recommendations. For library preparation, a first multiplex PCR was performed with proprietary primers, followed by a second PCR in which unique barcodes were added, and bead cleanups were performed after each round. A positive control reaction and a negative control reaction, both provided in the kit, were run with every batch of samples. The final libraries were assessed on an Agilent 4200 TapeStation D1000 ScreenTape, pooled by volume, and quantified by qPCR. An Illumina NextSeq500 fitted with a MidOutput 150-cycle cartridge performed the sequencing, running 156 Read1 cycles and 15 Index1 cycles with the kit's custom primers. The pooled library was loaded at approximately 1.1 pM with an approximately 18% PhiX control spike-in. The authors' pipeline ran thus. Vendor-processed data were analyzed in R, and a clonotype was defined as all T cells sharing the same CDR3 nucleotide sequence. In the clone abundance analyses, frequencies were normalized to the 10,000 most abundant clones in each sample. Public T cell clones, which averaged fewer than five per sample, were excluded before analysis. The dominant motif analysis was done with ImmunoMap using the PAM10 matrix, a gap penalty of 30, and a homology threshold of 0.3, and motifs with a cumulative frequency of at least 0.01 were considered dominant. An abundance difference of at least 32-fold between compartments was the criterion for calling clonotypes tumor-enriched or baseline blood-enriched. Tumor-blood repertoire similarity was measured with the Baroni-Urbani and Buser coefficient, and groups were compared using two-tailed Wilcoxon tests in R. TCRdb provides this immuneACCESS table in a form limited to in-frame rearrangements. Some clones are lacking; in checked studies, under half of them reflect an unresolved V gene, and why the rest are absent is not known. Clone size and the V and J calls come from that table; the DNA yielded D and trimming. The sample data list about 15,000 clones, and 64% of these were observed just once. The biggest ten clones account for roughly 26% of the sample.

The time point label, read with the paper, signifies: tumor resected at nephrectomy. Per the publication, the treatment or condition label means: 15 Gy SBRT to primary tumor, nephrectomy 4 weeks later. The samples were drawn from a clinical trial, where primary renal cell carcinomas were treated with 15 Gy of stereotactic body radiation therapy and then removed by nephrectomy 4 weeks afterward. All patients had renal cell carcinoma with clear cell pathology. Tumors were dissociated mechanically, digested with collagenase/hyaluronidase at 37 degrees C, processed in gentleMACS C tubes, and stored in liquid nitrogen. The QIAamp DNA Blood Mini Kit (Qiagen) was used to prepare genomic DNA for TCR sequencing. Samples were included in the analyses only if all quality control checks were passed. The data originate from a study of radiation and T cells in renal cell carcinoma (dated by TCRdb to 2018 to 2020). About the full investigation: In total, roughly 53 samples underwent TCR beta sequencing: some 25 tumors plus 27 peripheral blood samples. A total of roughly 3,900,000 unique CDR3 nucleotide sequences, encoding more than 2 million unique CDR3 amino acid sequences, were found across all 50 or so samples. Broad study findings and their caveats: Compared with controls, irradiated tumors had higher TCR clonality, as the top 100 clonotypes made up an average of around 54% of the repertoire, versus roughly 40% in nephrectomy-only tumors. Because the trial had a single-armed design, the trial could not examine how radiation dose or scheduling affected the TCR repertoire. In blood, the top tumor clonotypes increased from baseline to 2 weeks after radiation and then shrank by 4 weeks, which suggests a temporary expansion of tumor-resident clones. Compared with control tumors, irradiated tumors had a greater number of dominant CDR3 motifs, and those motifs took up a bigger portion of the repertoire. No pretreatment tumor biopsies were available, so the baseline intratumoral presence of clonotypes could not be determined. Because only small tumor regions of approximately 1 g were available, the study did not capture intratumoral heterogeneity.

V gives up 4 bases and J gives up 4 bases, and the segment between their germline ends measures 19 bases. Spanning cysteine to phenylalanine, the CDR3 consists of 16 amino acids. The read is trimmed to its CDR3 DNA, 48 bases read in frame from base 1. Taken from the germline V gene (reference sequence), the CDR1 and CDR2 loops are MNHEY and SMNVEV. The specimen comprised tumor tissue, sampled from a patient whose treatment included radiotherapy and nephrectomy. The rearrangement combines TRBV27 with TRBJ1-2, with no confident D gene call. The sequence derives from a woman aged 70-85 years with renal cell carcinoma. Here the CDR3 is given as CASSSTTENLVYGYTF. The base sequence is TGTGCCAGCAGTTCCACGACCGAGAACTTGGTCTATGGCTACACCTTC.